This TCR beta chain came from a study of T-cell memory formation after mild COVID-19. After 5'RACE with constant-segment primers, TCR alpha and TCR beta cDNA libraries carrying sample barcodes and UMIs were obtained. TCRdb independently ran MiXCR on the 5' RACE reads; one entry per CDR3 protein. The sample comprises roughly 350,000 distinct CDR3 sequences, 21% of which are singletons, and about 12% rests with the top ten. This CDR3 contains 15 residues. Germline lookup yields CDR1 SGDLS and CDR2 YYNGEE. Deletions cut 4 bases from V and 0 bases from J, with 8 bases between. The TCR sequence derives from an adult woman who had mild COVID-19 (a few samples of this study predate the infection). Cell type and time point are not known. The chain combines TRBV9 with TRBJ2-6, with D hard to call. The sample comprised PBMCs or a T cell subset sorted from them (not recorded which). CDR3: CASSLTDSGANVLTF. The CDR3 DNA reads as TGTGCCAGCAGCCTTACGGACTCTGGGGCCAACGTCCTGACTTTC. The full variable domain, rest sourced from reference TRBV9 and TRBJ2-6, is DSGVTQTPKHLITATGQRVTLRCSPRSGDLSVYWYQQSLDQGLQFLIQYYNGEERAKGNILERFSAQQFPDLHSELNLSSLELGDSALYFCASSLTDSGANVLTFGAGSRLTVL.